The rows below give T cell receptor beta chains drawn from one sample of a study of technical replicates of blood from a handful of donors. Sequencing was performed with immunoSEQ multiplex PCR; in TCRdb, only in-frame clones are kept and a portion is missing. This sample has about 76,000 clones, with approximately 86% found just once. The sample taken for sequencing was PBMCs. These receptors were taken from a human donor in good health. Some clones in this sample may be carry-over from other donors' samples. CDR3s include the opening cysteine and the closing phenylalanine or tryptophan. D genes are given only for firm matches. Clone size is shown for a subset of rows, as once, few, many or a class of expanded clone.

17 . TRBD1 TRBJ1-2 TRBV19 CASSIGGTGESIYGYTF TGTGCCAGTAGTATAGGCGGGACAGGAGAATCCATCTATGGCTACACCTTC
19 . TRBD2 TRBJ2-1 TRBV4-1 CASSQDWGLAGFSYNEQFF TGCGCCAGCAGCCAAGATTGGGGACTAGCGGGATTCTCCTACAATGAGCAGTTCTTC
14 once TRBD2 TRBJ2-5 TRBV6-5 CASRIGGLVETQYF TGTGCCAGCAGGATAGGGGGACTAGTCGAGACCCAGTACTTC
15 . TRBD1 TRBJ2-1 TRBV4-2 CASSRPGTGANEQFF TGTGCCAGCAGCCGGCCCGGGACAGGGGCCAATGAGCAGTTCTTC
14 . TRBD1 TRBJ1-4 TRBV2 CASRGDRGNEKLFF TGTGCCAGCAGAGGGGACAGGGGAAATGAAAAACTGTTTTTT
14 . TRBD2 TRBJ2-5 TRBV2 CASSRTSGKETQYF TGTGCCAGCAGTAGGACTAGCGGGAAAGAGACCCAGTACTTC
13 . . TRBJ2-6 TRBV6-1 CASQGSGANVLTF TGTGCCAGTCAGGGGAGTGGGGCCAACGTCCTGACTTTC
12 . . TRBJ2-3 TRBV4-2 CASSHSPDTQYF TGTGCCAGCAGCCACTCCCCGGATACGCAGTATTTT
15 . TRBD1 TRBJ1-5 TRBV5-1 CASSFTGTANQPQHF TGCGCCAGCAGCTTTACCGGGACAGCTAATCAGCCCCAGCATTTT
14 once TRBD1 TRBJ2-1 TRBV9 CASSPTGTYNEQFF TGTGCCAGCAGCCCGACAGGGACCTACAATGAGCAGTTCTTC
17 . TRBD1 TRBJ1-3 TRBV13 CASSSSGGLRTGNTIYF TGTGCCAGCAGTTCCTCAGGGGGCTTAAGAACTGGAAACACCATATATTTT
12 few . TRBJ2-7 TRBV10-3 CAISESQGEQYF TGTGCCATCAGTGAGTCCCAGGGCGAGCAGTACTTC
14 . . TRBJ2-7 TRBV6-5 CASSYRLIPYEQYF TGTGCCAGCAGTTACAGACTCATTCCCTACGAGCAGTACTTC
14 . TRBD1 TRBJ1-1 TRBV6-6 CASSHRGESTEAFF TGTGCCAGCAGTCACAGGGGCGAGAGCACTGAAGCTTTCTTT
14 . . TRBJ1-2 TRBV6-6 CASSSSVGITGYTF TGTGCCAGCAGTTCGTCAGTCGGTATCACGGGATACACCTTC
16 . . TRBJ2-1 TRBV19 CASSPPRGHRYNEQFF TGTGCCAGTAGTCCTCCCAGGGGACACCGCTACAATGAGCAGTTCTTC
13 . . TRBJ2-2 TRBV7-9 CASSSVPAGELFF TGTGCCAGCAGCTCGGTACCCGCCGGGGAGCTGTTTTTT
17 . . TRBJ1-1 TRBV5-1 CASSLVLTGGAQSEAFF TGCGCCAGCAGCTTGGTCCTTACTGGTGGGGCTCAGTCTGAAGCTTTCTTT
13 . . TRBJ1-3 TRBV7-2 CASSLYPRNTIYF TGTGCCAGCAGCTTATATCCTAGAAACACCATATATTTT
15 . . TRBJ2-1 TRBV7-3 CASSFSRGNYNEQFF TGTGCCAGCAGCTTTAGCAGGGGTAACTACAATGAGCAGTTCTTC
17 . TRBD2 TRBJ2-1 TRBV7-8 CASSLAGGSGGSRVRLF TGTGCCAGCAGCTTAGCGGGGGGTAGCGGGGGGTCTCGTGTCCGGCTCTTC
16 . TRBD2 TRBJ2-1 TRBV12-5 CASGLGTSGRADEQFF TGTGCTAGTGGTTTGGGTACTAGCGGGAGGGCCGATGAGCAGTTCTTC
15 . TRBD2 TRBJ2-5 TRBV6-5 CASSQRLAGKETQYF TGTGCCAGCAGCCAGCGACTAGCGGGGAAAGAGACCCAGTACTTC
16 . TRBD2 TRBJ2-1 TRBV18 CASSPGYGAGGDEQFF TGTGCCAGCTCACCGGGGTATGGAGCGGGAGGTGATGAGCAGTTCTTC
15 . TRBD1 TRBJ2-7 TRBV7-9 CASSTTGERAYEQYF TGTGCCAGCAGTACCACAGGGGAGCGCGCCTACGAGCAGTACTTC
16 . TRBD1 TRBJ1-3 TRBV4-1 CASSQAGTDWGNTIYF TGCGCCAGCAGCCAAGCTGGGACAGACTGGGGAAACACCATATATTTT
14 . . TRBJ2-1 TRBV10-2 CASGWVGFHNEQFF TGCGCCAGCGGTTGGGTGGGCTTTCACAATGAGCAGTTCTTC
15 . . TRBJ2-2 TRBV7-6 CASSLAGGGTGELFF TGTGCCAGCAGCTTAGCGGGAGGGGGCACCGGGGAGCTGTTTTTT
12 few . TRBJ2-2 TRBV29-1 CSVSLDTRELFF TGCAGCGTGAGTCTAGATACGAGGGAGCTGTTTTTT
15 . . TRBJ2-7 TRBV7-8 CASSHSSGDLYEQYF TGTGCCAGCAGTCACTCCTCAGGGGACCTTTACGAGCAGTACTTC
14 once TRBD1 TRBJ1-5 TRBV5-1 CASSSTGVDQPQHF TGCGCCAGCAGCTCTACAGGGGTGGATCAGCCCCAGCATTTT
13 once . TRBJ2-1 TRBV4-3 CASSIRGNNEQFF TGCGCCAGCAGCATCCGGGGAAACAATGAGCAGTTCTTC
13 once . TRBJ1-6 TRBV25-1 CASSRGYNSPLHF TGTGCCAGCAGCAGGGGCTATAATTCACCCCTCCACTTT
15 . . TRBJ2-1 TRBV9 CASSGGVSSYNEQFF TGTGCCAGCAGCGGGGGGGTTAGCTCCTACAATGAGCAGTTCTTC
12 . TRBD2 TRBJ2-1 TRBV4-3 CASSPTSGEQFF TGCGCCAGCAGCCCGACTAGCGGAGAGCAGTTCTTC
13 . . TRBJ1-2 TRBV5-1 CASSSGEGYGYTF TGCGCCAGCAGCTCCGGCGAGGGCTATGGCTACACCTTC
15 once TRBD1 TRBJ2-1 TRBV5-4 CASSRDRGKGGEQFF TGTGCCAGCAGCCGGGACAGGGGGAAGGGCGGTGAGCAGTTCTTC
14 . . TRBJ1-2 TRBV19 CASSAGRSNYGYTF TGTGCCAGTAGTGCAGGAAGATCTAACTATGGCTACACCTTC
15 . . TRBJ1-6 TRBV19 CASSFESSYNSPLHF TGTGCCAGTAGTTTCGAGAGCTCCTATAATTCACCCCTCCACTTT
15 . . TRBJ2-2 TRBV6-1 CASSERSGSGGELFF TGTGCCAGCAGTGAAAGGTCAGGGTCTGGCGGGGAGCTGTTTTTT
18 . TRBD1 TRBJ1-2 TRBV12-5 CASGLVPGQGPVLNGYTF TGTGCTAGTGGTTTGGTACCGGGACAGGGCCCTGTTCTGAATGGCTACACCTTC
15 . TRBD1 TRBJ2-7 TRBV7-9 CASRRVQTGGYEQYF TGTGCCAGCAGACGCGTCCAGACAGGGGGGTACGAGCAGTACTTC
16 . TRBD1 TRBJ1-1 TRBV7-9 CASSLVGQGGGTEAFF TGTGCCAGCAGCTTGGTCGGACAGGGAGGTGGTACTGAAGCTTTCTTT
15 few TRBD1 TRBJ2-5 TRBV6-6 CASSYSRGLQETQYF TGTGCCAGCAGTTACTCCAGGGGGCTCCAAGAGACCCAGTACTTC
14 . . TRBJ1-2 TRBV13 CASSLGRGGYGYTF TGTGCCAGCAGCTTAGGCAGAGGAGGATATGGCTACACCTTC
15 . TRBD2 TRBJ2-5 TRBV30 CAWSPPGASGVPRYF TGTGCCTGGAGTCCCCCCGGGGCTAGCGGGGTTCCCCGGTACTTC
15 once TRBD1 TRBJ1-1 TRBV7-3 CASSLDGTANTEAFF TGTGCCAGCAGCTTAGACGGGACAGCAAACACTGAAGCTTTCTTT
17 . . TRBJ2-7 TRBV6-1 CASSEDGAGHSVYEQYF TGTGCCAGCAGTGAAGACGGAGCTGGACACAGCGTCTACGAGCAGTACTTC
13 . . TRBJ2-7 TRBV19 CASSYRSGYEQYF TGTGCCAGTAGTTATAGATCGGGATACGAGCAGTACTTC
15 . . TRBJ2-1 TRBV19 CASSIVRSSYNEQFF TGTGCCAGTAGTATAGTCAGAAGCTCCTACAATGAGCAGTTCTTC
16 . TRBD2 TRBJ2-2 TRBV27 CASSSGLARNTGELFF TGTGCCAGCAGTTCGGGACTAGCGAGGAACACCGGGGAGCTGTTTTTT
16 . . TRBJ2-5 TRBV5-4 CASSLGGAWGKETQYF TGTGCCAGCAGCTTAGGGGGGGCGTGGGGAAAAGAGACCCAGTACTTC
11 . . TRBJ2-3 TRBV30 CLARLIDTQYF TGTTTAGCGCGACTGATAGATACGCAGTATTTT
16 once . TRBJ2-5 TRBV7-9 CASSVTGAGAQETQYF TGTGCCAGCAGCGTGACAGGGGCGGGGGCCCAAGAGACCCAGTACTTC